This T cell receptor (beta chain) was profiled in a study of blood T cell repertoires in COVID-19. The V end lost 4 bases, the J end lost 6 bases, and 20 bases lay between the germline ends. This CDR3 has 16 amino acids. The germline V gene has CDR1 SGDLS and CDR2 YYNGEE. Only in-frame clones appear in the TCRdb table, and some are missing; sequencing was by immunoSEQ multiplex PCR. The table has hundreds of thousands of clones, approximately 83% seen once. The chain carries TRBV9 and TRBJ2-1; possibly TRBD2 for D (6 bases). This TCR was recovered from a woman of 80 years or more with acute or convalescent COVID-19. Sequenced input: peripheral blood. The CDR3 bases are TGTGCCAGCAGCCCTATGGGACTTTCTAAGGGCAATGAGCAGTTCTTC. The encoded protein is CASSPMGLSKGNEQFF.